This T cell receptor (beta chain) was identified during a study of blood T cell repertoires in COVID-19. The germline V gene has CDR1 LGHNA and CDR2 YNFKEQ. CDR3 length: 16 amino acids. V shed 5 bases and J shed 0 bases, with 13 bases lying between them. Measured with immunoSEQ multiplex PCR; TCRdb has only the in-frame clones, and not every one. The repertoire has about 250,000 clones, about nine tenths of them found once; the top ten carry around 3%. The gene calls are TRBV4-2 and TRBJ1-4, with D tentatively TRBD1 (6 bases). The sequenced material came from peripheral blood. The sequence was obtained from a woman under 40 with active or convalescent COVID-19. The CDR3 protein is CASSNRVQATNEKLFF. DNA for the CDR3: TGTGCCAGCAGCAACAGGGTTCAAGCAACTAATGAAAAACTGTTTTTT.